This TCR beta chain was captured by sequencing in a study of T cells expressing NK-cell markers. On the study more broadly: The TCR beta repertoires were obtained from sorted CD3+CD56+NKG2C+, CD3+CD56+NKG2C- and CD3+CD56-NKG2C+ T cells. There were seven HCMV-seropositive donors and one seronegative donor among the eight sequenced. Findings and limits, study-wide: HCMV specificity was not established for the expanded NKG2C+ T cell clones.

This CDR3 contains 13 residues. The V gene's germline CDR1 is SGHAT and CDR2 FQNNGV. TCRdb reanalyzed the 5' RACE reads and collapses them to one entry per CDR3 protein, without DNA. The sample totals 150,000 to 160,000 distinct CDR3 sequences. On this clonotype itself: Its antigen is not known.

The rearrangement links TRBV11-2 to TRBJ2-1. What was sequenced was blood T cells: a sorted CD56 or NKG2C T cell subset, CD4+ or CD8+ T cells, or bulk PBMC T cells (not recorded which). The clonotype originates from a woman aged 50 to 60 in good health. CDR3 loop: CASQPHGYNEQFF.